What follows is one T cell receptor (beta chain) and its context. The repertoire was sequenced with immunoSEQ multiplex PCR; TCRdb's copy has only in-frame clones and lacks some. The sample lists about 37,000 clones; about 72% were seen once. The sample comes from a study of OX40 agonist ivuxolimab in advanced cancers. Specimen: CD4+ or CD8+ T cells sorted from blood, collected in a trial of the OX40 agonist ivuxolimab. The receptor's source is an adult with an advanced solid tumor such as melanoma, head and neck, liver or kidney cancer.

The CDR3 DNA is TGTGCCAGCAGAAGCGGACGGGTCGAGACCCAGTACTTC. This translates into CASRSGRVETQYF. V is TRBV6-5 and J is TRBJ2-5, with D possibly matching TRBD2 (5 bases). This CDR3 is built from 13 residues. V lost 6 bases, J lost 5 bases, and 13 bases lay in between. The germline CDR1 and CDR2 sequences are MNHEY and SVGAGI.